Listed here are 24 T cell receptor beta chains from one sample, sequenced in a study of T cells in tumors after PD-1 blockade. Clones were sequenced by immunoSEQ multiplex PCR, and TCRdb holds only the in-frame ones, with some missing. Of tens of thousands of clones in the sample, 55% to 80% are singletons; the top ten hold 40%. The sequenced sample was PBMCs, obtained after anti-PD-1 treatment. The receptors were sampled from a human donor with basal cell carcinoma.

DNA of the CDR3: TGTGCCAGCAGCGAACAGACAGGGATAAATTCACCCCTCCACTTT. Protein product: CASSEQTGINSPLHF. This rearrangement joins TRBV9 to TRBJ1-6; 7 nucleotides agree with TRBD1. After removal of 3 bases from V and 7 bases from J, the junction contained 7 bases not matched to a gene. This CDR3 is built from 15 residues. The germline V gene encodes CDR1 SGDLS and CDR2 YYNGEE.

The chain couples TRBV11-3 to TRBJ2-2; TRBD2 matches at 9 bases. This CDR3 contains 17 residues. CDR1 and CDR2 from the germline V gene are SGHNT and YENEEA. V trimming: 7 bases; J trimming: 7 bases; junction bases outside the gene matches: 16. The CDR3 nucleotides are TGTGCCAGCAACGACGGACTAGCGCTCTTTTGGGGCGGGGAGCTGTTTTTT. This sequence encodes CASNDGLALFWGGELFF.

This chain connects TRBV2 to TRBJ2-3; no firm D call. The CDR3 covers 11 residues. Trimming removed 7 bases from V and 4 bases from J, with 6 bases in between. The V gene's germline CDR1 is SNHLY and CDR2 FYNNEI. The CDR3 nucleotides read TGTGCCAGCAAGCGCGCAGATACGCAGTATTTT. It translates to CASKRADTQYF.

The J gene is TRBJ2-7, the V gene TRBV5-1; TRBD2 matches 12 bases. The CDR3 sequence is 16 residues long. Germline CDR1 and CDR2: SGHRS and YFSETQ. Germline trimming cut 4 bases from V and 4 bases from J; bases unmatched to any gene: 9. The CDR3 nucleotides read TGCGCCAGCAGCAGGACCCCGACTAGCGGGAGATACGAGCAGTACTTC. Translated, it gives CASSRTPTSGRYEQYF. Complete variable domain (other parts from reference TRBV5-1 and TRBJ2-7): KAGVTQTPRYLIKTRGQQVTLSCSPISGHRSVSWYQQTPGQGLQFLFEYFSETQRNKGNFPGRFSGRQFSNSRSEMNVSTLELGDSALYLCASSRTPTSGRYEQYFGPGTRLTVT.

The chain employs TRBV18 and TRBJ1-6; no definite D call. V lost 0 bases and J 0 bases, leaving 6 bases between the germline ends. CDR1 is KGHSH and CDR2 is LQKENI in the germline V gene. The CDR3 is made up of 16 amino acids. The CDR3 bases are TGTGCCAGCTCACCACCGGCCAGCTCCTATAATTCACCCCTCCACTTT. Translated: CASSPPASSYNSPLHF.

The V and J genes are TRBV7-2 and TRBJ2-7; D may correspond to TRBD1 or TRBD2 (5 bases each). The ends were cut back, 0 bases at V and 5 bases at J, with 8 bases in the middle. The germline V gene has CDR1 SGHTA and CDR2 FQGNSA. This CDR3 contains 13 residues. The CDR3 reads CASSLARGDEQYF. CDR3 nucleotides: TGTGCCAGCAGCTTAGCGAGGGGTGACGAGCAGTACTTC.

V and J are TRBV24-1 and TRBJ2-2; 9 positions match TRBD1. The V segment lost 9 bases and the J segment 4 bases; nucleotides outside the gene matches: 2. There are 13 residues in the CDR3. Germline lookup yields CDR1 KGHDR and CDR2 SFDVKD. CDR3 nucleotide sequence: TGTGCCACCGGGACAGGGAGCACCGGGGAGCTGTTTTTT. It encodes CATGTGSTGELFF.

This chain links TRBV19 with TRBJ2-3; D possibly corresponds to TRBD1 (5 bases). The V and J ends lost 3 bases and 7 bases respectively, with 11 bases between them. The CDR3 has 13 residues. Germline-derived CDR1 and CDR2 are LNHDA and SQIVND (reference sequence). As DNA, the CDR3 is TGTGCCAGTAGTATCCGGACATGGAATACGCAGTATTTT. This gives the protein CASSIRTWNTQYF.

The chain couples TRBV7-9 to TRBJ2-5; TRBD2 matches 16 bases. The CDR3 has 17 amino acids. Germline V gene sequence: CDR1 SEHNR, CDR2 FQNEAQ (reference sequence). Germline trimming cut 5 bases from V and 3 bases from J; bases unmatched to any gene: 6. CDR3 protein: CASSPGTSGRAKETQYF. CDR3 bases: TGTGCCAGCAGCCCTGGGACTAGCGGGAGGGCCAAAGAGACCCAGTACTTC.

The genes are TRBV7-6 and TRBJ2-1; TRBD1 is a possible D gene (5 bases). CDR1 and CDR2 (germline): SGHVS, FNYEAQ. The CDR3 loop spans 19 amino acids. V lost 0 bases to trimming and J lost 6 bases, with 24 bases between them. CDR3 sequence: CASSLAARVTQKRGNEQFF. CDR3 coding DNA: TGTGCCAGCAGCTTAGCAGCCAGGGTAACTCAAAAAAGGGGCAATGAGCAGTTCTTC.

This clone occurred a few times. The chain is built from TRBV6-5 and TRBJ2-4; 7 bases fit TRBD1. Germline CDR1 reads MNHEY; CDR2 reads SVGAGI. The CDR3 is 15 amino acids. Trimming cost V 8 bases and J 0 bases; bases outside gene matches: 7. CDR3 sequence (DNA): TGTGCCAGCGTAGACAGGGCTTTAGCCAAAAACATTCAGTACTTC. Protein: CASVDRALAKNIQYF.

V is TRBV4-3 and J is TRBJ2-7, with 8 bases lining up with TRBD2. Germline V gene data show CDR1 as LGHNA and CDR2 as YSLEER. V lost 0 bases and J lost 3; bases outside the gene matches: 7. The CDR3 runs to 16 residues. CDR3 sequence (DNA): TGCGCCAGCAGCCAAGATCCGGGGGGGCCTTTCTACGAGCAGTACTTC. As protein: CASSQDPGGPFYEQYF.

This clone has a single count. The genes are TRBV6-7 and TRBJ2-1, with TRBD2 matching 9 bases. TRBV6-7 is sorted into the ORF group, with uncertain function. The ends lost 6 bases at V and 1 base at J; junction bases unmatched: 13. The CDR3 sequence is 18 residues long. The CDR3 bases are TGTGCCAGCAGCCCGAGCGGGAGGAGGTTCATTTCCTACAATGAGCAGTTCTTC. Translation: CASSPSGRRFISYNEQFF.

V gene TRBV7-2 combines with J gene TRBJ1-5; possible D gene TRBD1, 6 bases. Germline V lookup: CDR1 SGHTA, CDR2 FQGNSA. There are 14 residues in the CDR3. Trimming pared 2 bases from V and 4 bases from J, leaving 9 bases between. In DNA form, the CDR3 reads TGTGCCAGCAGCTTACGCAGGGGAAATCAGCCCCAGCATTTT. Its translation is CASSLRRGNQPQHF.

V usage is TRBV29-1 and J usage is TRBJ1-2; D gene unclear. Germline assignment: CDR1 SQVTM and CDR2 ANQGSEA. V was clipped by 6 bases and J by 2 bases, with 10 bases between them. The CDR3 has 12 amino acids. The CDR3 region is CSVGSVNYGYTF. Here the CDR3 DNA reads TGCAGCGTCGGATCGGTAAACTATGGCTACACCTTC.

The genes are TRBV9 and TRBJ2-3; weak D call: TRBD1 (7 bases). Germline lookup yields CDR1 SGDLS and CDR2 YYNGEE. The V end was cut by 0 bases, the J end by 2 bases, with 19 bases between. The CDR3 is 18 amino acids. The CDR3 loop reads CASSVAPRGKGATDTQYF. The CDR3 DNA reads TGTGCCAGCAGCGTAGCTCCGCGCGGGAAGGGGGCCACAGATACGCAGTATTTT.

The chain has TRBV3-1 (or the pseudogene TRBV3-2) and TRBJ2-7; TRBD1 agrees at 9 bases. The CDR3 consists of 15 residues. Germline CDR1 is LGHDT and CDR2 is YNNKEL (reference sequence). After removal of 4 bases from V and 5 bases from J, the junction contained 9 bases not matched to a gene. Here the CDR3 DNA reads TGTGCCAGCAGCCCCCCGGGGACAGGGAAAAACGAGCAGTACTTC. It translates to CASSPPGTGKNEQYF.

The chain couples TRBV5-1 to TRBJ1-1, with a weak D call TRBD1 (5 bases). Looked up from germline, CDR1 is SGHRS and CDR2 is YFSETQ. The length of the CDR3 is 13 residues. V lost 3 bases and J 1 base, leaving 7 bases between the germline ends. In DNA, the CDR3 is TGCGCCAGCAGCTCGGGGCGGAACACTGAAGCTTTCTTT. Its translation is CASSSGRNTEAFF.

J is TRBJ2-5 and V is TRBV7-6, with D perhaps matching TRBD2 (6 bases). CDR1 is SGHVS, CDR2 FNYEAQ, per germline. Trimming pared 7 bases from V and 2 bases from J, leaving 17 bases between. This CDR3 is 15 amino acids long. CDR3 sequence reads: CASMEGSGMQETQYF. In DNA form, the CDR3 reads TGTGCCAGCATGGAGGGCTCCGGCATGCAAGAGACCCAGTACTTC.

V gene TRBV24-1 combines with J gene TRBJ2-7, with 10 bases aligning to TRBD1. This CDR3 region has 18 residues. Germline loops: CDR1 KGHDR, CDR2 SFDVKD. With V trimmed by 0 bases and J by 1 base, 8 bases remained unmatched. CDR3 DNA: TGTGCCACCAGTGATTTGCCGCGGGACAGGGGAAGATCCTACGAGCAGTACTTC. This sequence encodes CATSDLPRDRGRSYEQYF.

V gene TRBV7-6 combines with J gene TRBJ2-7, with 12 bases fitting TRBD2. The length of the CDR3 is 14 residues. V dropped 5 bases and J dropped 6; count of bases not matched to a gene: 5. Germline V gives CDR1 SGHVS, CDR2 FNYEAQ. Written as DNA, the CDR3 is TGTGCCAGCAGCCCCATACTAGCGGGAGGCGAGCAGTACTTC. Translated, it gives CASSPILAGGEQYF.

For the CDR3, the DNA is TGTGCCAGCTCACCTTCACAGGGGATCGGGGCTGAGCAGTTCTTC. Translated, it gives CASSPSQGIGAEQFF. The chain joins TRBV18 to TRBJ2-1, with 7 bases identical to TRBD1. J gave up 9 bases and V 3 bases, and 11 bases lay outside the gene matches. CDR3 length equals 15 residues. Germline CDR1 reads KGHSH; CDR2 reads LQKENI.

On this clone itself: Because it lacks the conserved phenylalanine or tryptophan at the end, this CDR3 is likely a read error. The limits of the CDR3 on the DNA are not certain, so only TCRdb's listed CDR3 is given. The same CDR3 also results from other DNA sequences found in this sample. This chain uses TRBV6-1 with TRBJ1-4; no check of the table's D call, TRBD1, against the DNA was made. The germline gives CDR1 MNHNS, CDR2 SASEGT. The CDR3 numbers 11 amino acids, ends counted. The CDR3 region is CASSDGTGRAL.

The CDR3 region has the DNA TGCGCCAGCAGCCATGGACAGGGGGCTAACGGGGAGCTGTTTTTT. Translating gives CASSHGQGANGELFF. The gene calls are TRBV4-1 and TRBJ2-2; 11 bases align to TRBD1. Germline CDR1 is MGHRA and CDR2 is YSYEKL. The CDR3 has 15 residues. Germline trimming cut 3 bases from V and 7 bases from J; bases unmatched to any gene: 4.